This T cell receptor beta chain came from a study of graft-versus-host responses after intestinal transplantation. Study-level points and caveats: Graft-donor T cell macrochimerism in patients accompanied high graft-versus-host to host-versus-graft clonal ratios in allografts. Detected in recipient marrow were GvH clones, some of which were first observed in ileum or blood.

About this clone: Its antigen is as yet unknown.

Only in-frame clones appear in the TCRdb table, and some are missing; sequencing was by immunoSEQ multiplex PCR. The sample has just under 65,000 clones; 90% to 95% are singletons. The CDR3 contains 16 residues. Germline V gives CDR1 LNHNV, CDR2 YYDKDF (reference sequence). J lost 2 bases, V lost 2 bases, and 5 bases had no gene match. The rearrangement joins TRBV15 to TRBJ2-7; TRBD1 matches 11 bases. This receptor was identified in a human donor who was the organ donor for an intestinal transplant. The source material was unstimulated CD8+ T cells sorted from spleen or lymph node cells, sampled before transplant. The CDR3 region is CATSRPGQGAPYEQYF. For the CDR3, the DNA is TGTGCCACCAGCAGACCCGGACAGGGGGCCCCCTACGAGCAGTACTTC.